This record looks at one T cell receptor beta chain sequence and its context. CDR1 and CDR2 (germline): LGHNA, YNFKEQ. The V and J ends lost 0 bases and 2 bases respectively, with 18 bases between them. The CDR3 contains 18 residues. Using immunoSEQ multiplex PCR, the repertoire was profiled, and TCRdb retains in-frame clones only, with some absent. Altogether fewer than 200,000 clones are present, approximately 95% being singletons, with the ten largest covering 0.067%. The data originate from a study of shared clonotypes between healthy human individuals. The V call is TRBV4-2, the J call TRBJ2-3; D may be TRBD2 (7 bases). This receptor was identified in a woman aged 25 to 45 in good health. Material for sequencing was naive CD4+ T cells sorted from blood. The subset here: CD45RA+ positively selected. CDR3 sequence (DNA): TGTGCCAGCAGCCAAGAAGGGGGGGACACCTTTATCACAGATACGCAGTATTTT. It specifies CASSQEGGDTFITDTQYF.